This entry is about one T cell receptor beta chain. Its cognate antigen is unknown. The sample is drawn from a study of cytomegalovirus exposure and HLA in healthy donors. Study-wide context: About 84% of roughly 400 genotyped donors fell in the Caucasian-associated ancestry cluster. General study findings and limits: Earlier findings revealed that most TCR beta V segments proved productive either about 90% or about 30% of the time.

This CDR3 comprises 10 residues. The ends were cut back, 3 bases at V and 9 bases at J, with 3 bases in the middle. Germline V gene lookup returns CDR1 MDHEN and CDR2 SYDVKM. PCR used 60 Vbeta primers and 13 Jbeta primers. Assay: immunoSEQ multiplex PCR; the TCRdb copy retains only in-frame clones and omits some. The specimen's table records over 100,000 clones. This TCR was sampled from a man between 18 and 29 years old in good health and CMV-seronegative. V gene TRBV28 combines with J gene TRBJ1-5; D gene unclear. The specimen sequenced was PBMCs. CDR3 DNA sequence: TGTGCCAGCAGTTTCCGGCCCCAGCATTTT. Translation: CASSFRPQHF.